The clone carrying this T cell receptor (beta chain) has a handful of counts. Its antigen is unidentified. Listed TCR primers and previously described methods were used for bulk TCR libraries. TCRdb itself ran the PCR reads through MiXCR, one entry per CDR3 protein. The sample shows under 800,000 distinct CDR3 sequences, 25% of them seen only once. The record originates from a study of molecular identifiers for immune sequencing clone quantification. Trimming pared 4 bases from V and 7 bases from J, leaving 22 bases between. CDR1 and CDR2 from the germline V gene are DFQATT and SNEGSKA (reference sequence). The CDR3 has 16 amino acids. Study-wide results and caveats: Highly expanded clone sizes could end up underestimated if a barcode were shared by identical TCR molecules.

This sequence originates from a human donor in good health. Some libraries in this study had Jurkat cell RNA spiked in. The chain joins TRBV20-1 to TRBJ2-2; a possible D gene is TRBD1 (6 bases). What was sequenced was naive CD8+ T cells from blood, with Jurkat cell RNA spiked in. Specified subset: FACS-sorted CD8+CD4-CCR7+CD45RA+ naive T cells. Here the CDR3 reads CSAKLGDRGNFGELFF. In nucleotides, the CDR3 is TGCAGTGCTAAATTAGGAGATAGGGGGAATTTCGGGGAGCTGTTTTTT.